The present TCR beta chain was sequenced within a study of response to subunit inactivated influenza vaccine. TCRdb reanalysed the RT-PCR reads using MiXCR and keeps one entry per CDR3 protein. The table has 500,000 to 600,000 distinct CDR3 sequences, 11% seen once. CDR3 size: 14 residues. CDR1 MNHEY and CDR2 SVGAGI come from the germline V gene. V gave up 2 bases and J gave up 10 bases, with 12 bases separating them. The same data also contributed to another study, on T cells expressing NK-cell markers. That report notes: The authors generated TCR beta cDNA through 5'RACE template switching with UMIs.

The TCR originated in a man aged 50-59 years who received an inactivated influenza vaccine. The J gene is TRBJ1-6, the V gene TRBV6-5; D is possibly TRBD1 (5 bases). The sample was PBMCs from blood, taken on the day of vaccination. The chain's CDR3 is CASSYIREGSPLHF. CDR3 sequence (DNA): TGTGCCAGCAGTTACATCAGGGAAGGGTCACCCCTCCACTTT.